These 32 T cell receptor beta chains were sequenced from one sample in a study of identical twins. TCRdb reanalysed the 5' RACE reads using MiXCR and keeps one entry per CDR3 protein. The table has about 890,000 distinct CDR3 sequences, more than 9% seen once; the top ten hold around 1.5%. The sample was also reused in another study, on yellow fever vaccine responses in identical twins.

Sequencing used PBMCs. These receptor sequences come from a woman between 18 and 29 years old in good health.

This clonotype has just a few counts. The chain recombines TRBV20-1 with TRBJ2-1; the match to TRBD2 covers 7 bases. CDR3 length: 15 residues. Germline V lookup: CDR1 DFQATT, CDR2 SNEGSKA (reference sequence). The V gene end was trimmed by 6 bases and the J gene end by 3 bases; junction bases not matched to a gene: 11. The CDR3 protein is CSAVSGTTFYNEQFF. The CDR3 nucleotides read TGCAGTGCAGTATCCGGGACTACCTTCTACAATGAGCAGTTCTTC.

This clonotype was observed a handful of times. The chain recombines TRBV5-6 with TRBJ2-3; 7 nucleotides match TRBD1. The CDR3 totals 15 residues. The trim removed 4 bases at V and 4 bases at J, leaving 9 bases unmatched. Germline CDR1 reads SGHDT; CDR2 reads YYEEEE. In nucleotides, the CDR3 is TGTGCCAGCAGCCTCCGACAGGGTTTCTCAGATACGCAGTATTTT. Amino acid sequence: CASSLRQGFSDTQYF.

This clonotype occurred a few times. The rearrangement joins TRBV7-9 to TRBJ1-4; D remains ambiguous. V lost 0 bases, J lost 0 bases, and 8 bases lay in between. The length of the CDR3 is 16 residues. In germline, CDR1 is SEHNR, CDR2 FQNEAQ (reference sequence). CDR3 loop: CASSLAGYTTNEKLFF. CDR3 nucleotide sequence: TGTGCCAGCAGCTTAGCCGGGTACACAACTAATGAAAAACTGTTTTTT.

This clonotype was detected a few times. The chain combines TRBV28 with TRBJ2-5; D ambiguous. Trimming removed 1 base from V and 2 bases from J, with 8 bases in between. This CDR3 is built from 14 residues. The germline V gene encodes CDR1 MDHEN and CDR2 SYDVKM. The CDR3 spells CASSLLRNQETQYF. CDR3 bases: TGTGCCAGCAGTTTATTGCGGAATCAAGAGACCCAGTACTTC. Complete variable domain (other parts from reference TRBV28 and TRBJ2-5): DVKVTQSSRYLVKRTGEKVFLECVQDMDHENMFWYRQDPGLGLRLIYFSYDVKMKEKGDIPEGYSVSREKKERFSLILESASTNQTSMYLCASSLLRNQETQYFGPGTRLLVL.

This clonotype was seen many times. This chain joins TRBV29-1 and TRBJ1-1; D is unclear. The CDR3 consists of 14 residues. V lost 3 bases to trimming and J lost 0 bases, with 11 bases between them. Germline V lookup: CDR1 SQVTM, CDR2 ANQGSEA. CDR3 coding DNA: TGCAGCGTTGATCTTCGTGCCTTGAACACTGAAGCTTTCTTT. As protein: CSVDLRALNTEAFF. Full variable domain (rest looked up from reference TRBV29-1 and TRBJ1-1): SAVISQKPSRDICQRGTSLTIQCQVDSQVTMMFWYRQQPGQSLTLIATANQGSEATYESGFVIDKFPISRPNLTFSTLTVSNMSPEDSSIYLCSVDLRALNTEAFFGQGTRLTVV.

The sample holds a few counts of this clonotype. This sequence joins TRBV28 and TRBJ2-4, with 9 nucleotides matching TRBD1. J lost 0 bases, V lost 8 bases, and 17 bases had no gene match. The CDR3 has 19 residues. Per germline, CDR1 MDHEN and CDR2 SYDVKM. CDR3 DNA sequence: TGTGCCAGCTCGTTACCGGGACAGGGTCCGTTAAGAGCCAAAAACATTCAGTACTTC. It specifies CASSLPGQGPLRAKNIQYF.

This sequence joins TRBV29-1 and TRBJ2-1; 11 bases line up with TRBD2. V lost 6 bases and J lost 5; bases outside the gene matches: 12. The CDR3 runs 16 residues. Looked up from germline, CDR1 is SQVTM and CDR2 is ANQGSEA. CDR3 coding DNA: TGCAGCGTGGGGGTTGGGGTACTAGCGGGGGACAATGAGCAGTTCTTC. Encoded protein: CSVGVGVLAGDNEQFF.

At least ten counts were recorded for this clonotype. The chain carries TRBV6-1 and TRBJ2-7; 9 bases fit TRBD1. The V and J ends lost 8 bases and 1 base, in that order; junction bases with no gene match: 6. CDR1 and CDR2 (germline): MNHNS, SASEGT. This CDR3 has 14 residues. The CDR3 reads CASRGDRVSYEQYV. The CDR3 DNA sequence: TGTGCCAGCCGAGGGGACAGGGTTTCCTACGAGCAGTACGTC.

This clonotype was detected only a few times. The chain carries TRBV5-5 and TRBJ1-3; TRBD1 agrees at 10 bases. Germline V gene lookup returns CDR1 SGHKS and CDR2 YYEKEE (reference sequence). Trimming at V came to 6 bases and at J to 4 bases, leaving 10 bases not matched to a gene. The CDR3 length is 16 residues. The CDR3 loop reads CASTTPGQGSGNTIYF. In DNA form, the CDR3 reads TGTGCCAGCACCACTCCGGGACAGGGGTCAGGAAACACCATATATTTT.

This rearrangement joins TRBV6-1 to TRBJ2-2, with D possibly being TRBD1 (6 bases). The CDR3 has 17 residues. V lost 6 bases, J lost 3 bases, and 20 bases lay in between. From germline, CDR1 is MNHNS and CDR2 SASEGT. This chain's CDR3 is CASSQIRQAGDTGELFF. CDR3 bases: TGTGCCAGCAGCCAGATCCGACAGGCGGGCGACACCGGGGAGCTGTTTTTT.

This clonotype was counted between two and nine times. V and J are TRBV9 and TRBJ2-1; 9 nucleotides agree with TRBD2. Germline lookup yields CDR1 SGDLS and CDR2 YYNGEE. CDR3 size: 16 residues. V lost 1 base to trimming and J lost 0 bases; unmatched junction nucleotides: 2. The chain's CDR3 is CASSVLAGASYNEQFF. CDR3 in DNA: TGTGCCAGCAGCGTATTAGCGGGAGCCTCCTACAATGAGCAGTTCTTC.

This clonotype was seen only a few times. The rearrangement links TRBV6-1 to TRBJ2-7; 8 bases fit TRBD2. Losses at the gene ends were 6 bases for V and 2 bases for J; bases not matched to a gene: 6. The CDR3 sequence is 14 residues long. Germline CDR1 reads MNHNS; CDR2 reads SASEGT. CDR3 loop: CASSIAGWAYEQYF. The CDR3 DNA is TGTGCCAGCAGCATAGCGGGATGGGCCTACGAGCAGTACTTC.

Only a few counts were recorded for this clonotype. V and J are TRBV6-5 and TRBJ2-3, with 9 bases matching TRBD2. The CDR3 contains 16 residues. The ends lost 0 bases at V and 11 bases at J; junction bases unmatched: 12. CDR1 and CDR2 from the germline V gene are MNHEY and SVGAGI. The CDR3 sequence: CASSYSASGGLKGQYF. The CDR3 region has the DNA TGTGCCAGCAGTTACTCGGCCAGCGGGGGGTTAAAGGGGCAGTATTTT.

This clonotype was seen many times. The V gene is TRBV7-6, the J gene TRBJ1-2, with D possibly being TRBD1 (5 bases). CDR1 is SGHVS, CDR2 FNYEAQ, per germline. CDR3 length: 13 residues. Trimming stripped 9 bases from V and 0 bases from J, with 11 bases between. CDR3 loop: CASGTEANYGYTF. The DNA for the CDR3 is TGTGCCAGTGGGACGGAAGCTAACTATGGCTACACCTTC.

This clonotype has more than one count but fewer than ten. The rearrangement joins TRBV5-1 to TRBJ2-3; no clear D gene. Germline V gives CDR1 SGHRS, CDR2 YFSETQ. This CDR3 is built from 14 residues. V was clipped by 0 bases and J by 6 bases, with 11 bases between them. This CDR3 is CASSLASLQDTQYF. The CDR3 coding sequence is TGCGCCAGCAGCTTGGCTTCCCTACAGGATACGCAGTATTTT.

This clonotype showed up just once. J is TRBJ2-2 and V is TRBV9, with 9 bases matching TRBD1. The CDR3 is 16 amino acids. Per germline, CDR1 SGDLS and CDR2 YYNGEE. Trimming cost V 2 bases and J 2 bases; bases outside gene matches: 4. CDR3 nucleotide sequence: TGTGCCAGCAGCGTGTACAGGGGGCCAAACACCGGGGAGCTGTTTTTT. This encodes CASSVYRGPNTGELFF.

This sequence joins TRBV5-1 and TRBJ2-5; D could derive from TRBD1 or TRBD2 (5 bases each). V was cut by 0 bases and J by 2 bases, with 14 bases left in between. Germline V gene data show CDR1 as SGHRS and CDR2 as YFSETQ. The CDR3 runs to 16 residues. CDR3 sequence: CASSLDSGLWQETQYF. The CDR3 DNA is TGCGCCAGCAGCTTGGATTCGGGGCTCTGGCAAGAGACCCAGTACTTC.

This chain connects TRBV6-1 to TRBJ1-2; TRBD1 matches 7 bases. The CDR3 consists of 15 residues. CDR1 is MNHNS and CDR2 is SASEGT in the germline V gene. J gave up 0 bases and V 5 bases, and 6 bases lay outside the gene matches. CDR3 sequence (DNA): TGTGCCAGCAGTCAATACAGGGGCCCTAACTATGGCTACACCTTC. Its protein product is CASSQYRGPNYGYTF.

The chain couples TRBV5-1 to TRBJ1-4; weak D call: TRBD1 (5 bases). The CDR3 has 16 residues. Per the germline V gene, CDR1 is SGHRS and CDR2 is YFSETQ. Trimming removed 3 bases at V and 8 bases at J, with 20 bases between. The CDR3 loop reads CASSYGTPQGQEKLFF. The CDR3 bases are TGCGCCAGCAGCTATGGTACTCCGCAGGGTCAGGAAAAACTGTTTTTT. Variable domain in full (rest from reference TRBV5-1 and TRBJ1-4): KAGVTQTPRYLIKTRGQQVTLSCSPISGHRSVSWYQQTPGQGLQFLFEYFSETQRNKGNFPGRFSGRQFSNSRSEMNVSTLELGDSALYLCASSYGTPQGQEKLFFGSGTQLSVL.

The V gene is TRBV5-1, the J gene TRBJ1-5; 7 bases fit TRBD1. V lost 4 bases, J lost 4 bases, and 8 bases stayed unmatched. Germline CDR1 reads SGHRS; CDR2 reads YFSETQ. The CDR3 totals 15 residues. The CDR3 here is CASSQAGTANQPQHF. In DNA, the CDR3 is TGCGCCAGCAGCCAAGCGGGGACAGCTAATCAGCCCCAGCATTTT. The full variable domain, with the rest looked up from reference TRBV5-1 and TRBJ1-5, is KAGVTQTPRYLIKTRGQQVTLSCSPISGHRSVSWYQQTPGQGLQFLFEYFSETQRNKGNFPGRFSGRQFSNSRSEMNVSTLELGDSALYLCASSQAGTANQPQHFGDGTRLSIL.

This clonotype was counted a few times. The V gene is TRBV28, the J gene TRBJ2-2; D tentatively reads TRBD1 or TRBD2 (5 bases each). Germline V gene lookup returns CDR1 MDHEN and CDR2 SYDVKM. The V end lost 2 bases, the J end lost 5 bases, and 12 bases lay between the germline ends. The CDR3 has 15 amino acids. In nucleotides, the CDR3 is TGTGCCAGCAGTTTAGGGGGTCCTAGAACCGGGGAGCTGTTTTTT. It encodes CASSLGGPRTGELFF.

Only a few counts were recorded for this clonotype. The rearrangement links TRBV20-1 to TRBJ1-2; 7 bases agree with TRBD1. The CDR3 loop spans 14 amino acids. Germline V gene lookup returns CDR1 DFQATT and CDR2 SNEGSKA (reference sequence). Unmatched junction bases numbered 8, after V lost 0 bases and J lost 7 bases. CDR3 coding DNA: TGCAGTGCTAGAGATCGTCAGGGGGTCGGTGGCTACACCTTC. Translation gives CSARDRQGVGGYTF.

This clonotype appeared a few times. This rearrangement joins TRBV4-1 to TRBJ1-1, with TRBD1 matching 8 bases. The V gene's germline CDR1 is MGHRA and CDR2 YSYEKL. Trimming at V came to 3 bases and at J to 3 bases, leaving 6 bases not matched to a gene. The CDR3 is made up of 15 amino acids. CDR3 protein: CASSHGTQGDTEAFF. The CDR3 nucleotides are TGCGCCAGCAGCCATGGGACACAGGGGGACACTGAAGCTTTCTTT.

V usage is TRBV4-2 and J usage is TRBJ2-7; 16 bases align to TRBD2. This CDR3 region has 18 residues. Germline V gene lookup returns CDR1 LGHNA and CDR2 YNFKEQ. The V segment lost 4 bases and the J segment 0 bases; nucleotides outside the gene matches: 6. CDR3: CASSPGLAGGPYSYEQYF. Written as DNA, the CDR3 is TGTGCCAGCAGCCCGGGACTAGCGGGAGGGCCTTACTCCTACGAGCAGTACTTC.

This clonotype was recorded a few times. The chain carries TRBV4-1 and TRBJ2-1; TRBD2 matches 9 bases. The CDR3 runs 17 residues. The J segment lost 3 bases and the V segment lost 2 bases, leaving 8 bases of the junction unmatched. Germline-derived CDR1 and CDR2 are MGHRA and YSYEKL. CDR3 in amino acids: CASSQTMSGGSYNEQFF. CDR3 in DNA: TGCGCCAGCAGCCAAACAATGAGCGGGGGGAGCTACAATGAGCAGTTCTTC.

This clonotype showed up just a few times. This sequence joins TRBV5-1 and TRBJ2-2; D is undetermined. The V gene lost 0 bases and the J gene lost 5 bases, with 14 bases spanning the gap. Germline CDR1 reads SGHRS; CDR2 reads YFSETQ. CDR3 size: 16 residues. CDR3 sequence reads: CASSLVDRSITGELFF. Here the CDR3 DNA reads TGCGCCAGCAGCTTGGTAGACCGATCTATTACCGGGGAGCTGTTTTTT.

This clonotype was detected only a few times. V and J are TRBV20-1 and TRBJ1-1, with unresolved D. This CDR3 spans 13 amino acids. Germline CDR1 reads DFQATT; CDR2 reads SNEGSKA (reference sequence). V lost 5 bases and J lost 2, with 12 bases in between. CDR3 nucleotide sequence: TGCAGTGCTCGCATTCCAACCAACACTGAAGCTTTCTTT. Encoded protein: CSARIPTNTEAFF.

The CDR3 loop is CASSEGPGLAGFGELFF. In DNA, the CDR3 is TGTGCCAGCAGTGAAGGGCCGGGACTAGCGGGGTTCGGGGAGCTGTTTTTT. V gene TRBV25-1 combines with J gene TRBJ2-2, with 13 bases lining up with TRBD2. Germline-derived CDR1 and CDR2 are MGHDK and SYGVNS. The CDR3 has 17 amino acids. V lost 2 bases, J lost 7 bases, and 7 bases stayed unmatched.

This clonotype turned up a few times. The rearrangement uses TRBV24-1 and TRBJ2-1; 11 nucleotides align to TRBD1. This CDR3 is 13 amino acids long. Germline trimming cut 10 bases from V and 8 bases from J; bases unmatched to any gene: 6. The germline CDR1 and CDR2 sequences are KGHDR and SFDVKD. The CDR3 DNA is TGTGCCACTGGGACAGGGGGGTCGGATGAGCAGTTCTTC. Its protein is CATGTGGSDEQFF.

This clonotype turned up a few times. This chain joins TRBV6-2 or TRBV6-3 and TRBJ1-5; TRBD1 might be the D (5 bases). Looked up from germline, CDR1 is MNHEY and CDR2 is SVGEGT. The CDR3 has 17 amino acids. The V end was cut by 9 bases, the J end by 3 bases, with 24 bases between. CDR3: CARMKHTDTQDNQPQHF. The CDR3 DNA sequence: TGTGCCAGAATGAAACACACGGACACCCAGGACAATCAGCCCCAGCATTTT.

Ten or more counts support this clonotype. This sequence joins TRBV12-3 or TRBV12-4 and TRBJ1-2, with 8 bases lining up with TRBD1. This CDR3 has 12 amino acids. Germline trimming cut 7 bases from V and 8 bases from J; bases unmatched to any gene: 6. This chain's CDR3 is CASNPGTGGYTF. The DNA of the CDR3 is TGTGCCAGCAACCCAGGGACAGGCGGCTACACCTTC.

The chain has TRBV12-3 or TRBV12-4 and TRBJ2-3; D is uncertain. V lost 6 bases and J lost 5, with 9 bases in between. The CDR3 is made up of 12 amino acids. CDR3 DNA: TGTGCCAGCAGATCCCTTTTAGATACGCAGTATTTT. Its protein product is CASRSLLDTQYF.